This T cell receptor beta chain is from a study of technical replicates of blood from a few donors. There are 14 residues in the CDR3. Germline V gives CDR1 SGDLS, CDR2 YYNGEE. Trimming pared 3 bases from V and 3 bases from J, leaving 12 bases between. Here immunoSEQ multiplex PCR was the method, and the copy in TCRdb shows in-frame clones only, minus some. This table has tens of thousands of clones, 90% to 97% appearing once. This TCR derives from a human donor in good health. The sample was T cells isolated from PBMCs. The chain has TRBV9 and TRBJ1-1, with D possibly TRBD1 on 6 matching bases. CDR3 sequence: CASSEQGRDTEAFF. The CDR3 DNA sequence: TGTGCCAGCAGCGAACAGGGACGGGACACTGAAGCTTTCTTT.